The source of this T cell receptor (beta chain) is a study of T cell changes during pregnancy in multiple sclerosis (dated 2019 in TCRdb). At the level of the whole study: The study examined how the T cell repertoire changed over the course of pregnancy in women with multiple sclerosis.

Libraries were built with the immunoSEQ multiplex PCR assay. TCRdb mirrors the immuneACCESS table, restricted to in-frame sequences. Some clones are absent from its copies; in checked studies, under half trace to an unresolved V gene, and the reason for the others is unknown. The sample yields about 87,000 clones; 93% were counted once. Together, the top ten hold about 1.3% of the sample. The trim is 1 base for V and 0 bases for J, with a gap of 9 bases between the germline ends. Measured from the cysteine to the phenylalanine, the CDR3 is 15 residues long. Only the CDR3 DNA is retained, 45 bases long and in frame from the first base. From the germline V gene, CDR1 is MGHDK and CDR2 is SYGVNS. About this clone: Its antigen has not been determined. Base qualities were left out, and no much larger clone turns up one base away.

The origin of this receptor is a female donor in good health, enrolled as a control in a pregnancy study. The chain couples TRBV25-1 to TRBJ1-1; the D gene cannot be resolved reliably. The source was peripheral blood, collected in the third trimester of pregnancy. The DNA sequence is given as TGTGCCAGCAGTGAATTAGGAGACTTGAACACTGAAGCTTTCTTT. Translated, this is CASSELGDLNTEAFF.